This TCR beta chain was documented in a study of blood T cell repertoires in COVID-19. Using immunoSEQ multiplex PCR, the repertoire was profiled, and TCRdb retains in-frame clones only, with some absent. The table includes 150,000 or so clones, around 80% detected once. The CDR3 has 13 residues. V lost 5 bases and J lost 4, with 8 bases in between. Germline V lookup: CDR1 SEHNR, CDR2 FQNEAQ (reference sequence). This chain uses TRBV7-9 with TRBJ2-2; D ambiguous. Material: PBMCs or T cells enriched from blood (not recorded which). The TCR sequence derives from a man in his fifties or sixties who had recovered from COVID-19. In DNA form, the CDR3 reads TGTGCCAGCAGCCCCACTCCCACCGGGGAGCTGTTTTTT. Its translation is CASSPTPTGELFF.